Described below is a single TCR beta chain sequence and its context. These data originate in a study of blood T cell repertoires in COVID-19. Study-level information: PBMCs, B-cell-depleted T cells, or T cells were the source of the cDNA or gDNA that made up the material.

In the study's own analysis: Reference gene primers were amplified, and this amplification served to estimate nucleated cell counts. Using immunoSEQ multiplex PCR, the repertoire was profiled, and TCRdb retains in-frame clones only, with some absent. Clone size and V and J calls were adopted from that table, with D and trimming inferred from the DNA. The sample lists 200,000 to 250,000 clones; roughly 75% were seen once. The sequencing sample was made of peripheral blood. The clonotype originates from a woman in her 70s with acute or convalescent COVID-19.

CDR3: CASGPADGTQYF. The CDR3 nucleotides read TGTGCCAGCGGGCCGGCAGACGGGACCCAGTACTTC. This rearrangement joins TRBV6-6 to TRBJ2-5; no firm D call. V gave up 8 bases and J gave up 7 bases, with 14 bases separating them. Per germline, CDR1 MNHNY and CDR2 SVGAGI (reference sequence). This CDR3 has 12 residues.